This record covers a single T cell receptor beta chain. Its antigen remains unidentified. No much larger clone exists at a distance of one base, and base qualities are not known. A second Seattle source provided samples from volunteer blood donors who had recovered from COVID-19. The collaborating institutions used their own protocols to collect whole blood in K2EDTA tubes. For TCRbeta analysis, collaborators shipped samples in one of three forms: frozen whole blood, isolated PBMCs, or DNA extracted from either of those sample types. TCRbeta CDR3 regions were amplified from genomic DNA using the immunoSEQ Assay, a bias-controlled multiplex PCR. Concerning the study's data processing: Nucleated cell counts per sample were estimated from amplification of reference gene primers within the assay. Sequence reads were collapsed and filtered to measure the absolute abundance of every unique TCRbeta CDR3 rearrangement. For each sample, productive Simpson clonality was calculated by taking the square root of Simpson's diversity index across productive rearrangements. TCRdb provides this immuneACCESS table in a form limited to in-frame rearrangements. Some clones are lacking; in checked studies, under half of them reflect an unresolved V gene, and why the rest are absent is not known. V and J calls and clone size are given by that table; D and trimming were obtained from the DNA. The sample includes more than 250,000 clones, with 75% to 90% observed a single time. The ten most abundant clones make up roughly 4.6% of the sample.

The germline V gene (reference sequence) supplies CDR1 SSHAT and CDR2 FNYEAQ. The CDR3 sequence holds 15 residues, the cysteine and phenylalanine included. Only the CDR3 DNA stays, 45 bases, in frame from base 1. Between the V and J ends, shortened by 2 bases and 4 bases respectively, the junction contains 14 bases. This sample is drawn from a study of blood T cell repertoires in COVID-19 (dated by TCRdb to about 2020). Regarding the complete study: The collaborator samples originated in the United States, Italy and Spain and spanned the acute and convalescent phases of COVID-19. The prospective study material was composed of cDNA or gDNA derived from T cells, B-cell-depleted T cells, or PBMCs. Subjects who had been exposed to COVID-19, were actively infected with it, or had recovered from it provided the deeply sampled blood TCRbeta repertoires that made up the dataset. The repertoires were released in a freely available public database meant as a resource for research on the immune response to SARS-CoV-2. The samples were drawn from two sources: the first 160 participants of the ongoing ImmuneRACE study, and 1,254 subjects contributed by 6 global collaborators. Nearly every sample came with metadata listing a de-identified subject ID, COVID-19 status, age in years and sex. HLA class I and class II types, where available, came from metadata supplied by the sample provider rather than from assay-based typing. Study-level results and caveats: Clinical and demographic metadata were provided uncurated, with the amount varying by source and participant.

The TCR comes from a man aged 55 to 69 who had recovered from COVID-19. This receptor chain uses TRBV7-7 and TRBJ2-5, and possibly TRBD2, on 6 matching bases. The sequenced sample was peripheral blood. The DNA sequence is as follows: TGTGCCAGCAGCTTACGCACATCCGGGGGAGAGACCCAGTACTTC. Translation gives CASSLRTSGGETQYF. Outside the CDR3, residues come from the reference TRBV7-7 and TRBJ2-5 proteins, so the full variable domain is: GAGVSQSPRYKVTKRGQDVTLRCDPISSHATLYWYQQALGQGPEFLTYFNYEAQPDKSGLPSDRFSAERPEGSISTLTIQRTEQRDSAMYRCASSLRTSGGETQYFGPGTRLLVL.